This TCR beta chain was sequenced in a study of cytotoxic CD8 clonotypes in ibrutinib-treated CLL. Deep sequencing aimed at 1 in 200,000 to 1 in 1 million T cells' resolution. Only in-frame clones appear in the TCRdb table, and some are missing; sequencing was by immunoSEQ multiplex PCR. Among some 140,000 clones listed, 75% to 95% were seen once. The V gene's germline CDR1 is SGHTA and CDR2 FQGTGA. The CDR3 totals 15 residues. J was trimmed by 6 bases and V by 4 bases; bases with no gene match: 7. The material was PBMCs, obtained after 12 months of ibrutinib treatment. This chain uses TRBV7-3 with TRBJ2-1; 9 positions agree with TRBD1. This sequence was found in a human donor with chronic lymphocytic leukemia. The CDR3 region is CASSSPGQGPNEQFF. The DNA of the CDR3 is TGTGCCAGCAGCTCTCCGGGACAGGGACCCAATGAGCAGTTCTTC.